Listed below are T cell receptor beta chains from one sample, sequenced in a study of T cells after yellow fever vaccination. Using its own MiXCR run on the 5' RACE reads, TCRdb lists one record per CDR3 protein. The sample carries about 110,000 distinct CDR3 sequences, 8.4% recorded once. Material: CD8+ T cells sorted from PBMCs, obtained 45 days after the yellow fever booster vaccination. Source of these receptors: a man aged 25 to 40 who received the YFV17D yellow fever vaccine. The CDR3 runs from the conserved cysteine through the conserved F or W. Fields, in order: J gene, clone size, D gene, V gene, CDR3 DNA, CDR3 protein. D genes are given only for firm matches. Size is omitted from some rows. Given values are once, few, many or a class for expanded clones.

>TRBJ2-7|many|.|TRBV9
TGTGCCAGCAGCGGAGGAGGGAATTCATACGAGCAGTACTTC
CASSGGGNSYEQYF
>TRBJ2-1|many|.|TRBV2
TGTGCCAGCAGTGATCGGGACACCCCGAGCTCCTACAATGAGCAGTTCTTC
CASSDRDTPSSYNEQFF
>TRBJ2-7|many|.|TRBV5-1
TGCGCCAGCAGCTCGGGGATGCTGGGTGAGCAGTACTTC
CASSSGMLGEQYF
>TRBJ2-7|few|.|TRBV7-8
TGTGCCAGCAGCTTAGGGACAGTGTCTTACGAGCAGTACTTC
CASSLGTVSYEQYF
>TRBJ2-5|few|.|TRBV6-5
TGTGCCAGCAACAACCCACAGGAGACCCAGTACTTC
CASNNPQETQYF
>TRBJ2-7|few|TRBD1|TRBV4-1
TGCGCCAGCAGCAAAAGGACAGGGGGGGTCTACGAGCAGTACTTC
CASSKRTGGVYEQYF
>TRBJ2-5|many|TRBD2|TRBV7-2
TGTGCCAGCAGCTTAGGCGGGGGAGGATACCAAGAGACCCAGTACTTC
CASSLGGGGYQETQYF
>TRBJ1-6|many|.|TRBV15
TGTGCCACCAGCACCCACTTACAGGGATATTCACCCCTCCACTTT
CATSTHLQGYSPLHF
>TRBJ2-7|few|TRBD2|TRBV6-2/TRBV6-3
TGTGCCAGCAGCCGTGGTAGCGGGACCACCTACGAGCAGTACTTC
CASSRGSGTTYEQYF
>TRBJ2-3|many|.|TRBV5-1
TGCGCCAGCAGCTTTTTCAGGTCGGGAAGCGCAGATACGCAGTATTTT
CASSFFRSGSADTQYF
>TRBJ2-1|.|TRBD2|TRBV14
TGTGCCAGCAGCCAAGTTTTCGGACTAGTTGATGATGAGCAGTTCTTC
CASSQVFGLVDDEQFF
>TRBJ2-7|many|.|TRBV29-1
TGCAGCGTTGAAGAGTCTGGGAGCGAGCAGTACTTC
CSVEESGSEQYF
>TRBJ2-7|many|TRBD2|TRBV7-9
TGTGCCAGTGACGCGGGGGGAGGCTACGAGCAGTACTTC
CASDAGGGYEQYF
>TRBJ2-7|.|.|TRBV29-1
TGCAGCGTTGAATCGCCAGAAAACTACGAGCAGTACTTC
CSVESPENYEQYF
>TRBJ2-1|many|.|TRBV29-1
TGCAGCGTCAGGACACTAGCTTCTAATGAGCAGTTCTTC
CSVRTLASNEQFF
>TRBJ2-7|many|TRBD1|TRBV4-3
TGCGCCAGCAGCAAGTCACCGGGACAGGGACCCTACGAGCAGTACTTC
CASSKSPGQGPYEQYF
>TRBJ2-1|many|.|TRBV12-3/TRBV12-4
TGTGCCAGCAGTTTATCTGGACTCTACAATGAGCAGTTCTTC
CASSLSGLYNEQFF
>TRBJ2-7|many|.|TRBV6-5
TGTGCCAGCTCGTCCGTCGGGGCGAGATACGAGCAGTACTTC
CASSSVGARYEQYF
>TRBJ2-1|many|TRBD2|TRBV20-1
TGCAGTGCTAGATTTCTAGCGGAGTACAATGAGCAGTTCTTC
CSARFLAEYNEQFF